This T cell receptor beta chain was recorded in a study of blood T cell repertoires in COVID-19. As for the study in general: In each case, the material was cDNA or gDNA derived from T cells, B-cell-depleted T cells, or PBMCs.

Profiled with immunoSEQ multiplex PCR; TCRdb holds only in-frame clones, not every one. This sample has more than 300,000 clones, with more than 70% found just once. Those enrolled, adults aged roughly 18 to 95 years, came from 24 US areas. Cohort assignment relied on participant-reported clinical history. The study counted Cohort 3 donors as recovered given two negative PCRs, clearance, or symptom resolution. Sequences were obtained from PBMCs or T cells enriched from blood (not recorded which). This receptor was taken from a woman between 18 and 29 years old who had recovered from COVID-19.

CDR3 region: CASTQKGGTYEQYF. The DNA of the CDR3 is TGTGCCAGCACCCAGAAGGGGGGGACATACGAGCAGTACTTC. This rearrangement joins TRBV3-1 (or the pseudogene TRBV3-2) to TRBJ2-7; tentative D call: TRBD2 (7 bases). The ends were cut back, 7 bases at V and 4 bases at J, with 17 bases in the middle. Germline-derived CDR1 and CDR2 are LGHDT and YNNKEL (reference sequence). CDR3 length: 14 residues.